This T cell receptor (beta chain) was identified in a study of shared clonotypes between healthy human individuals (dated by TCRdb to about 2020). A note on the overall study: A couple of women and three men aged 18 to 49 years were included in the cohort. For each donor, CD4 naive and CD4 memory were each given three plates, CD8 naive was given two plates, and CD8 memory was given one plate. To estimate repertoire size and how much clonotypes are shared between individuals, the study performed deep sequencing of blood TCR repertoires from roughly five healthy adults. To increase sequencing depth and limit assay-specific biases, different laboratories used diverse techniques to prepare libraries and sequence TCR repertoires. Each donor's leukapheresis produced roughly between roughly 0.94 and 9.5 billion PBMCs.

Trimming removed 4 bases from V and 3 bases from J, leaving 21 bases between the germline ends. CDR1 and CDR2 (MNHNS, SASEGT) derive from the germline V gene. The CDR3 measures 17 amino acids from cysteine to phenylalanine. The entry retains the CDR3 DNA only, 51 bases that are in frame from base 1. As for this clone: Its antigen is unknown. Base qualities are missing; no much larger clone stands one base away.

What the authors observed across the whole study: Based on pairwise subsampling, the degree of clonotype sharing among donors was expected to be affected by sequencing depth. Sampling was limited to blood, and TCR repertoires in tissue likely differ from TCR repertoires in blood. Rarefaction of sorted-subset datasets indicated incomplete sequencing despite the large sequencing depth. Higher generation probabilities were observed for clonotypes shared by all four sorted-subset donors than for non-shared clonotypes. Naive subsets generally had larger estimated clonotype richness than memory subsets did. When a handful of donors were compared, the shared fraction of clonotypes was about 5.2% for naive CD4, about 4% for naive CD8, more than 2% for memory CD4, and 0.35% to 0.4% for memory CD8. The small number of donors limited the genetic and exposure-history diversity represented.

TCR CDR3 regions were amplified from genomic DNA by multiplex PCR using the deep immunoSEQ assay. For each cell subset, the extracted genomic DNA was distributed evenly across all wells of several immunoSEQ 96-well plates, and each plate served as one replicate. Each replicate PCR for sorted subsets received about 210 ng genomic DNA, equal to tens of thousands of T cell genomes. Purified libraries were quantified with a Qubit 3.0 fluorometer, sized on a Bioanalyzer 2100, and re-quantified with the KAPA Library Quantification kit. Each immunoSEQ 96-well plate was sequenced on its own single-read 150-cycle Illumina NextSeq 550 flow cell. For the original study's pipeline: Because the immunoSEQ output held only junctional sequences and lacked quality scores, the filtering could not match the filtering applied to full-length reads. Sequences were annotated with PyIR, a Python wrapper for IgBLAST v1.9, using IMGT germline references to assign V/J genes and CDR3. Reads were removed for weak V/J assignments (E-value above 1e-6), missing CDR3, stop codons, out-of-frame junctions, or ambiguous translated residues. V3J clonotypes were defined as sequences sharing the same inferred V gene, J gene, and CDR3 amino acid sequence. Percentage overlap between repertoires was calculated by dividing the number of shared unique clonotypes by the size of the smaller repertoire. RTK rarefaction, the Chao1 estimator, and Recon v2.1 estimates of unobserved clonotypes were used to assess repertoire richness. OLGA was used to compute generation probabilities for all TCRbeta clonotypes that the gDNA method yielded from a few donors. The source is immuneACCESS, and TCRdb retained only in-frame sequences with V and J called. Part of the clones is not carried over; for the studies checked, unresolved V genes explain less than half of this, and the remainder is unexplained. The V and J calls and clone size were taken over from that table, and D and trimming were inferred from the DNA. Within this sample are 550,000 to 800,000 clones, with 80% to 95% of them counted one time only. The ten largest account for roughly 36% of the sample.

The donors were healthy, HIV-negative adults who had no recently reported acute infections or vaccinations. Every donor was a Caucasian adult residing in Nashville, Tennessee, USA. CD8 memory samples were composed of magnetically selected CD45RO+ cells combined with CCR7-negative CD45RA+ effector memory (TemRA) cells. After blood collection by leukapheresis, PBMCs were isolated using Ficoll-Histopaque density gradient centrifugation and then cryopreserved in the vapor phase of liquid nitrogen. Analytical flow cytometry was used to check the purity and quantity of each magnetically sorted T cell population. Genomic DNA was isolated from each sorted fraction and quantified by UV absorbance on a Nanodrop 2000c.

This clonotype was obtained from a man aged 18 to 35 in good health. Some clones in this sample may be carry-over from other donors' samples. The sample was memory CD8+ T cells from PBMCs. The label giving this sample's cell subset or site can be read as: CD45RO+ cells pooled with CCR7-negative TemRA cells. Rearrangement joined TRBV6-1 to TRBJ1-1, with the D gene too uncertain to name. The bases are TGTGCCAGCAGTGCTACCCGGGGTACGCTATCGGACACTGAAGCTTTCTTT. Translated, this gives CASSATRGTLSDTEAFF.